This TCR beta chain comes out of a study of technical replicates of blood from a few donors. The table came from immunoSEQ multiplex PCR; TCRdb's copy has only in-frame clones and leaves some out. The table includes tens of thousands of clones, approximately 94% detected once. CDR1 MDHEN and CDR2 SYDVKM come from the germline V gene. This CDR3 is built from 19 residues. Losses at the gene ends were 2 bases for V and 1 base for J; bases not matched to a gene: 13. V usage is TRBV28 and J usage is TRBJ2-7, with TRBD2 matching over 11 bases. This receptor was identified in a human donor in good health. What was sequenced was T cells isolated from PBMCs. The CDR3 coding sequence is TGTGCCAGCAGTTTACAGTACAGCTTTAGCGGGAGGGATTCCTACGAGCAGTACTTC. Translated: CASSLQYSFSGRDSYEQYF. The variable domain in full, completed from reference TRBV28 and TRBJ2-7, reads DVKVTQSSRYLVKRTGEKVFLECVQDMDHENMFWYRQDPGLGLRLIYFSYDVKMKEKGDIPEGYSVSREKKERFSLILESASTNQTSMYLCASSLQYSFSGRDSYEQYFGPGTRLTVT.